This T cell receptor beta chain originates from a study of cytomegalovirus exposure and HLA in healthy donors (TCRdb year 2017). For context, the study as a whole: An earlier analysis of approximately 640 of the donors reported about 250 Gb of sequence data and some 120 million unique TCR beta sequences from about 200 million T cells. Around 330 gigabases of sequencing data and around 85 million unique TCR sequences made up an early release that covered approximately 650 HLA-typed donors. Of the approximately 400 genotyped donors, approximately 83% fell in the genetic ancestry cluster associated with self-reported Caucasian donors. The aim of the study was to test whether cataloging public T cell receptors could identify signatures of past pathogen exposure. The T cell repertoires of 550 to 850 subjects were profiled by immunosequencing and related to cytomegalovirus serostatus. Along with the roughly 710-subject first cohort, a separate validation cohort of over 90 different subjects was used. To predict cytomegalovirus infection status, the study brought together high-throughput TCR immunosequencing, statistical association of individual TCRs with disease status, and machine learning. A later analysis re-examined previously published TCR beta repertoires from several hundred donors and added high-resolution HLA genotyping to investigate patterns of TCR occurrence. The later analysis used no new phenotypic data to find candidate immune exposures, relying instead on TCR beta sequences and their occurrence across donors. An earlier analysis of 587 of the donors used high-throughput TCR beta sequencing to judge whether each TCR beta V gene segment behaved as functional or pseudogenic. Donor age, sex, ethnicity and CMV serostatus were compiled alongside the repertoire data. In a later genetic analysis, genome-wide SNP genotypes for 398 of the 666 donors were used, and that subset was treated as a discovery cohort. Every repertoire in the discovery cohort had been generated on one and the same sequencing platform. Both class I and class II loci were covered by HLA typing, at four-digit resolution. The number of donors typed differed by locus, with 629-630 for A, B, C, DRB1 and DQB1, about 500 for DQA1, over 600 for DPA1, and 472 for DPB1. Because of strong linkage in the cohort, roughly five DR-DQ haplotypes were treated as single units for association and clustering. Among around 400 genotyped donors of the cohort, an average of approximately 220,000 unique TCR beta nucleotide sequences was sequenced per donor, of which roughly 17% were non-productive. The full study reports these points: This cohort had only TCR beta chains sequenced, and the lack of alpha or paired-chain data limited which features could be detected. Linkage disequilibrium might explain the correlated functional status among segregating V segments, but an unknown experimental factor could not be excluded. Cytomegalovirus status was reported to be diagnosed by the classifier with high specificity and sensitivity in both the original and validation cohorts. Broadly in line with IMGT annotations, most TCR beta V segments showed up in productive rearrangements about 87% or about 30% of the time in an earlier analysis of several hundred of the donors. The earlier analysis of approximately 590 of the donors excluded approximately 17 rarely observed V segments, including chromosome 9 orphons, because counts were too low. A later analysis found that TCR association rates varied across HLA loci, with DRB1 alleles showing the most associated TCRs and HLA-C alleles the fewest. According to a later analysis, most CMV-associated TCR beta chains appeared to be HLA-restricted, and the HLA associations seemed to be driven largely by CMV exposure. For the cohort, immune exposure information was limited to CMV serostatus. Most TCR sequences were observed very rarely across donors, whereas some public TCRs were present in many individuals. In a later analysis, HLA-associated TCR beta chains showed more clonal expansion and lower generation probabilities than non-associated chains that were equally common. Roughly uniform sequencing depth across donors was assumed in presence/absence analyses, although this assumption may not hold. Some IMGT-functional V segments, including TRBV6-2 and TRBV6-3, could not be told apart with the 87-base-pair reads, so those segments were excluded. The authors suggested that the approach could potentially be generalized to other disease states and immunological phenotypes. In vitro tests confirmed that three of the cytomegalovirus-associated TCR beta chains recognize cytomegalovirus antigens. A later genetic analysis reported fewer N-insertions in productive TCRs among donors in an Asian-associated ancestry cluster than the roughly 700-donor mean. Because HLA typing was unavailable for some donors at each locus, only the typed subset was used in association tests. A group of highly shared sequence variants was considered likely to be a technical artifact of the sequencing pipeline. Several of the top co-occurrence clusters appeared to be linked to parvovirus B19, influenza, CMV and Epstein-Barr virus, according to a later analysis. V-gene and J-gene trimming of TCR beta chains was associated with a missense DCLRE1C variant in a later genetic analysis, and the association was replicated in an independent cohort. Assigning TCR associations to individual alleles was difficult when HLA alleles, especially DR and DQ, strongly co-occurred. The study listed 150 to 200 TCR beta chains as associated with cytomegalovirus. In a later analysis, more than 15,000 TCR beta sequences were associated with specific HLA alleles at a false discovery rate of 0.05. A further reported finding was that TCR beta sequences accurately predicted the HLA-A and HLA-B alleles for most subjects in the first cohort.

Points on this clone: There is no known antigen for this receptor. The input lacks base qualities; no much larger clone sits a single base away.

The cohort comprised around 700 healthy bone marrow donors. At the time of sampling, every cohort member was nominally healthy, though immune exposures that went unrecorded were likely present. The donor was CMV seronegative and was included in the group of several hundred seronegative cohort members. Every donor gave a peripheral blood sample, and the peripheral blood mononuclear cells from that sample were used for TCR beta sequencing. Genomic DNA was extracted from the blood cell samples with the Qiagen DNeasy Blood Extraction Kit. The CDR3 sequence holds 14 residues, the cysteine and phenylalanine included. The read is trimmed to its CDR3 DNA, 42 bases read in frame from base 1. V drops 0 bases and J drops 3 bases, leaving 6 bases in between. The germline V gene sets CDR1 to LGHNA and CDR2 to YSLEER. The library was prepared using the immunoSEQ multiplex PCR assay. For the multiplex PCR, a mixture combining 60 forward primers for TCR Vbeta segments and 13 reverse primers for TCR Jbeta segments was used. The CDR3 region of rearranged TCR beta genes was amplified from genomic DNA by a multiplex PCR assay. On the Illumina HiSeq System, the amplified TCR beta libraries were sequenced as 87-base-pair reads. The authors' pipeline ran thus. A later analysis tallied some 79 million unique TCR beta chains across the 700 or so repertoires, and 10 million to 11 million of those chains were shared by two or more donors. A nearest-neighbor algorithm error-corrected the raw reads and collapsed the reads into unique sequences, merging closely related sequences to remove PCR and sequencing errors. V, D and J gene segments were assigned by aligning CDR3 sequences to IMGT reference sequences. For a sequence to be retained, at least a six-nucleotide match to both a V gene segment and a J gene segment was required. A rearrangement counted as productive if the CDR3 had no stop codons and remained in frame with V and J, and every other rearrangement counted as non-productive. Following IMGT convention, CDR3 was defined as the stretch from the second conserved V-encoded cysteine up to the conserved J-encoded phenylalanine. The earlier analysis of around 640 of the donors excluded sequences that lacked an unambiguous match to a single V gene segment. In an earlier analysis of approximately 610 of the donors, V segments were called functional above 56.7% productive rearrangements and were called segregating when the between-donor standard deviation exceeded 5%. To diagnose cytomegalovirus status from the catalog of TCR beta chain sequences, a statistical classification framework was built. V and J gene assignment, in a later analysis, came from comparing TCR nucleotide sequences with IMGT/GENE-DB human TR gene sequences. A later analysis assigned CDR3 sequences and most-parsimonious VDJ recombination scenarios with the TCRdist pipeline. In a later analysis, each TCR beta chain was defined by its CDR3 amino acid sequence together with its V-gene family, and reads lacking a unique V-gene family were excluded. As a way to deal with suspected cross-contamination and a sequencing artifact, a later analysis dropped 450 to 600 nucleotide sequences that were highly shared and had low generation probability. For each public chain, a later analysis derived a clonal expansion index from normalized ranks of inferred template counts within each repertoire. In a later analysis, generation probabilities were computed with a VDJ recombination model fitted to out-of-frame rearrangements, and the resulting probabilities were checked against IGoR. Hypergeometric tests were used in a later analysis to score TCR-TCR, TCR-HLA and TCR-CMV co-occurrence, with a repertoire-size bias correction applied to the TCR pairs. To estimate false discovery rates, a later analysis permuted the HLA or CMV assignments 20 times. In a later analysis, co-occurring TCRs were grouped using DBSCAN, and TCRdist sequence similarity was added for clustering within HLA-allele-positive subsets. Repertoires with fewer than 30,000 or more than 120,000 public chains were left out of co-occurrence clustering, as were a few repertoires with anomalous nucleotide sharing. Not all clones reach the TCRdb copy of this immuneACCESS table, which keeps in-frame sequences only. Checked studies attribute under half of the gap to unresolved V genes and leave the rest unexplained. Clonal size and the V and J genes are those of that table, whereas D and trimming came from the DNA. The sample yields about 130,000 clones; around 74% were counted once. The ten largest make up 6% to 8% of the sample.

Sample: PBMCs. The chain joins TRBV4-3 to TRBJ1-5; too little of a D gene remains to name it. This TCR was recovered from a male donor in good health and CMV-seronegative. The nucleotide sequence reads TGCGCCAGCAGCCAAGATAACTCCAATCAGCCCCAGCATTTT. The resulting protein is CASSQDNSNQPQHF.